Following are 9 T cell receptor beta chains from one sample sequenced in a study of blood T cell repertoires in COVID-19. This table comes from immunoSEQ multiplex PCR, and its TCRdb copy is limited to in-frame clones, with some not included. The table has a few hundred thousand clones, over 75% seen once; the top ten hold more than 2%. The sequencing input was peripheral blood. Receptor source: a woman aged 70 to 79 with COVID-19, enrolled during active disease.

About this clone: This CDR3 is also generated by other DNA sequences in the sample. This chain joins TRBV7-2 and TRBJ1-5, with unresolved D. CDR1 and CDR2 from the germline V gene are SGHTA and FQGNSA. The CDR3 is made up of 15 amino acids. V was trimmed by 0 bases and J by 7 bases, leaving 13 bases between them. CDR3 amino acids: CASSLATGEGQPQHF. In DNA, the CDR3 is TGTGCCAGCAGCTTAGCAACGGGAGAGGGACAGCCCCAGCATTTT.

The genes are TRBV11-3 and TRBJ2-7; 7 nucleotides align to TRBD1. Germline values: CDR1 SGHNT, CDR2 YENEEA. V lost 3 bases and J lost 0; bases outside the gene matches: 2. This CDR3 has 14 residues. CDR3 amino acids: CASSFGQVSYEQYF. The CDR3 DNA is TGTGCCAGCAGCTTTGGACAGGTCTCCTACGAGCAGTACTTC.

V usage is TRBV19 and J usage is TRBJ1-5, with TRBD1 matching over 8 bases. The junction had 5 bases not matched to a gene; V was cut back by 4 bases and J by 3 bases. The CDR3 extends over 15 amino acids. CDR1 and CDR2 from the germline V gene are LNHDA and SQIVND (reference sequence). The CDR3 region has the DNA TGTGCCAGTAGTAGGACAGGGCAGTACAATCAGCCCCAGCATTTT. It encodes CASSRTGQYNQPQHF.

The CDR3 reads CAWSVIAGGADTQYF. The CDR3 DNA reads as TGTGCCTGGAGTGTCATAGCGGGGGGGGCGGATACGCAGTATTTT. The V call is TRBV30, the J call TRBJ2-3, with 11 bases matching TRBD2. Per germline, CDR1 GTSNPN and CDR2 SVGIG (reference sequence). The CDR3 has 15 residues. V dropped 0 bases and J dropped 6; count of bases not matched to a gene: 5.

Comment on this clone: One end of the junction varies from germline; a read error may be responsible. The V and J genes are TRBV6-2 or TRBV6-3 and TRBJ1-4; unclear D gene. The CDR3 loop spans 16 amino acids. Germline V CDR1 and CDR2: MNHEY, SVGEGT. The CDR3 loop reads CASSSSQRSPKEKLFF. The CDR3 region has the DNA TGTGCCAGCAGTTCATCCCAAAGGAGCCCTAAAGAAAAACTGTTTTTT.

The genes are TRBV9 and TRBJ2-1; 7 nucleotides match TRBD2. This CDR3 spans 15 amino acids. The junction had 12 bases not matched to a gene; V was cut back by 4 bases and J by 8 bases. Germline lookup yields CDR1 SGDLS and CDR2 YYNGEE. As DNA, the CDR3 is TGTGCCAGCAGCCCGCGGATAGCGGGTAGTTATGAGCAGTTCTTC. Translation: CASSPRIAGSYEQFF.

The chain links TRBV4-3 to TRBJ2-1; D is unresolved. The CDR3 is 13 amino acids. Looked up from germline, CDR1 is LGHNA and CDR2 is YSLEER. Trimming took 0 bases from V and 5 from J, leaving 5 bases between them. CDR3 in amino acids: CASSQEADNEQFF. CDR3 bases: TGCGCCAGCAGCCAAGAGGCCGACAATGAGCAGTTCTTC.

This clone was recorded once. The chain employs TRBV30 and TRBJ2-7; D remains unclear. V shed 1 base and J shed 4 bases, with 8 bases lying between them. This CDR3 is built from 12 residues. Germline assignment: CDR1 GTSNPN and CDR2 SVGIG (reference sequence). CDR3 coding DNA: TGTGCCTGGAGTGATGAGACTTACGAGCAGTACTTC. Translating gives CAWSDETYEQYF. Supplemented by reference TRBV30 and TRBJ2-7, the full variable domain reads SQTIHQWPATLVQPVGSPLSLECTVEGTSNPNLYWYRQAAGRGLQLLFYSVGIGQISSEVPQNLSASRPQDRQFILSSKKLLLSDSGFYLCAWSDETYEQYFGPGTRLTVT.

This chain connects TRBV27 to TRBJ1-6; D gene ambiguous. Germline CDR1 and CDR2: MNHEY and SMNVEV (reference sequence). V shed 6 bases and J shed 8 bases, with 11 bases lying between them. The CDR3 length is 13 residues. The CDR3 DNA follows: TGTGCCAGCAGACGTGGGGAGTATTCACCCCTCCACTTT. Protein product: CASRRGEYSPLHF.